This paragraph reports one T cell receptor beta chain. No cognate antigen has been identified for it. Per-base quality was not reported, and no clone a single base away is much larger than it. The immunoSEQ Assay, a bias-controlled multiplex PCR, was used to amplify TCRbeta CDR3 regions from genomic DNA. In the original analysis: Within the assay, amplification of reference gene primers was used to estimate how many nucleated cells each sample contained. Sequence reads were collapsed and filtered to measure the absolute abundance of every unique TCRbeta CDR3 rearrangement. For each sample, productive Simpson clonality was calculated as the square root of Simpson's diversity index over productive rearrangements. This immuneACCESS table, as held by TCRdb, lists in-frame sequences with V and J called but not all clones. Of the missing ones, under half trace to an unresolved V gene in checked studies; the others have no known cause. V, J and clone size are those of that table, while D and trimming were read from the DNA. This sample comprises under 350,000 clones, about 89% of them detected only once. The biggest ten clones account for about 1.7% of the sample.

Participants in the prospective study were enrolled through a virtual design, were aged roughly 18 to 100 years, and lived in approximately 24 United States geographic areas. Cohort assignment in the prospective study relied on participant-reported clinical history from a screening survey and a study questionnaire. Recovered participants in ImmuneRACE Cohort 3 were defined as having two consecutive negative NP/OP PCR tests, clearance from a healthcare professional, or resolution of symptoms. Mobile phlebotomists in the prospective study collected whole blood, serum and a nasopharyngeal or oropharyngeal swab from every participant. Prospective study participants could optionally give additional blood draws and questionnaires over an approximately two-month period. Blood samples from the prospective study were shipped frozen or at room temperature prior to DNA extraction. The CDR3 spans 16 residues, from the cysteine through the phenylalanine. CDR3 DNA only is kept here, 48 bases in frame from base 1. The germline V gene (reference sequence) sets CDR1 to SGHNT and CDR2 to YYREEE. The germline V end is reduced by 0 bases and the J end by 0 bases; junction bases left unmatched: 3.

These data belong to a study of blood T cell repertoires in COVID-19 (dated by TCRdb to 2019 to 2021). Regarding the complete study: Samples covering the acute and convalescent phases of COVID-19 were provided by collaborators in the United States, Italy and Spain. The prospective study material was composed of cDNA or gDNA derived from T cells, B-cell-depleted T cells, or PBMCs. Deeply sampled blood TCRbeta repertoires from subjects exposed to, actively infected with, or recovered from COVID-19 were included in the dataset. A freely available public database, intended as a resource for researchers studying the immune response to SARS-CoV-2, is where the repertoires were released. Samples were obtained from the ongoing ImmuneRACE study (first 160 participants) and from 1,254 subjects provided by 6 global collaborators. The sample metadata nearly always contained a de-identified subject ID, COVID-19 status, age in years and sex. Where HLA class I and class II types were available, the types were taken from metadata supplied by the sample provider, not from assay-based typing. Study-wide conclusions, independent of this receptor: Clinical and demographic metadata were provided uncurated, with the amount varying by source and participant.

The source of this sequence is a woman aged 40-49 years who had recovered from COVID-19. The chain is assembled from TRBV5-4 and TRBJ2-1; 7 nucleotides in the junction match TRBD2. Sequences were obtained from PBMCs or T cells enriched from blood (not recorded which). Here is the DNA: TGTGCCAGCAGCTTGGTGGGCGGGAGCTCCTACAATGAGCAGTTCTTC. It is translated as CASSLVGGSSYNEQFF.